This T cell receptor (beta chain) was captured in a study of OX40 agonist ivuxolimab in advanced cancers. Study-wide context: Hepatocellular carcinoma, melanoma, renal cell or head and neck cancer was diagnosed in the dose-escalation patients. Notes on the study in general: Expanded peripheral T-cell antigen specificity went undetermined. Clonal expansion in partial responders at 0.1-3.0 mg/kg ranked among the lowest.

Autoimmune disease history or systemic immunosuppression excluded patients. The repertoire was sequenced with immunoSEQ multiplex PCR; TCRdb's copy has only in-frame clones and lacks some. Of tens of thousands of clones listed, around 87% are singletons. Notes on this clone: Its antigen is unknown.

This clonotype originated in an adult with an advanced solid tumor such as melanoma, head and neck, liver or kidney cancer. Sequenced material: CD4+ or CD8+ T cells sorted from blood, taken in a trial of the OX40 agonist ivuxolimab.

Written as DNA, the CDR3 is TGCAGCGTTGTTGGGGGCCCAGGGTTGAACAATGAGCAGTTCTTC. The encoded protein is CSVVGGPGLNNEQFF. The chain couples TRBV29-1 to TRBJ2-1; a weak D match, TRBD1 (6 bases). This CDR3 comprises 15 residues. Trimming shortened V by 4 bases and J by 5 bases, and 18 bases separated the two germline ends. Germline CDR1 reads SQVTM; CDR2 reads ANQGSEA.